The rows below give T cell receptor beta chains drawn from one sample of a study of T cells in Graves' hyperthyroidism and ophthalmopathy. One entry per CDR3 protein, called by TCRdb with MiXCR from the multiplex PCR reads. The sample gives 700,000 or so distinct CDR3 sequences, around 17% of which show up once; around 7.7% is in the top ten. The sample comprised blood. These receptors were collected from a man aged 18 to 29 with Graves' hyperthyroidism. Each CDR3 is given with its conserved first and last residue. The D gene is left open where the match is weak. Size values are once, few and many counts, or a class for expanded clones, and some rows have none.

j_call clone_size v_call d_call cdr3_nt cdr3_aa
TRBJ2-7 many TRBV30 . TGTGCCTGGAGTGTACTGCTGGGGTCCTACGAGCAGTACTTC CAWSVLLGSYEQYF
TRBJ1-1 . TRBV28 . TGTGCCACAAAAGGGGGGAACACTGAAGCTTTCTTT CATKGGNTEAFF
TRBJ1-1 many TRBV28 TRBD1 TGTGCCAGCAGCCGGGACAGGGTGAACACTGAAGCTTTCTTT CASSRDRVNTEAFF
TRBJ1-1 many TRBV18 . TGTGCCTCACTCCAGGGCAGGGCTGAAGCTTTCTTT CASLQGRAEAFF
TRBJ2-1 few TRBV7-9 TRBD2 TGTGCCAGCAGCTTAGATAGCGGGAGTAAAAATGAGCAGTTCTTC CASSLDSGSKNEQFF
TRBJ1-6 many TRBV10-3 . TGTGCCATCAGTGAGTCCCCACAGGTTTCACCCCTCCACTTT CAISESPQVSPLHF
TRBJ1-4 few TRBV20-1 . TGCAGTGCTAGAGGTCCGGTTCGGGGGGCGGATGAAAAACTGTTTTTT CSARGPVRGADEKLFF
TRBJ2-3 few TRBV4-2 TRBD2 TGTGCCAGCAGCCAAGAAGACGGGAGGGCAGATACGCAGTATTTT CASSQEDGRADTQYF
TRBJ2-5 many TRBV28 TRBD1 TGTGCCAGCAGTTCCTCGGGACAGGGGGCGCGGTTCGAGACCCAGTACTTC CASSSSGQGARFETQYF
TRBJ2-2 . TRBV19 . TGTGCCAGTAGAGGGGGTCCTTACACCGGGGAGCTGTTTTTT CASRGGPYTGELFF
TRBJ1-2 . TRBV15 TRBD1 TGTGCCACCAGCAGCGGACCAGGGGGCGATTCTCGAGGCTACACCTTC CATSSGPGGDSRGYTF
TRBJ1-1 few TRBV3-1 . TGTGCCAGCAGCCCCGGGACGGTGGGTGACACTGAAGCTTTCTTT CASSPGTVGDTEAFF